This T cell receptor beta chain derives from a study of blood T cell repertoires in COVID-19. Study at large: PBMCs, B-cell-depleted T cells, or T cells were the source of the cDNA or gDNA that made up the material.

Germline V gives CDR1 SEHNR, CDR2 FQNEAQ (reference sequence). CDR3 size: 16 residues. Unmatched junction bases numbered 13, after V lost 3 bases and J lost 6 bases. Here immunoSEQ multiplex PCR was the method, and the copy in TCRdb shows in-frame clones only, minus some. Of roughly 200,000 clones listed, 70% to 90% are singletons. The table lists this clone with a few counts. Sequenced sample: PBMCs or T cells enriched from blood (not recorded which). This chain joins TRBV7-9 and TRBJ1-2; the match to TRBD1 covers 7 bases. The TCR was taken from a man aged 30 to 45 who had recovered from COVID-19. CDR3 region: CASSFNRGTAENGYTF. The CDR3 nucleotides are TGTGCCAGCAGCTTTAACCGGGGGACAGCGGAAAATGGCTACACCTTC.